The entry below describes one T cell receptor (beta chain). This CDR3 contains 15 residues. Germline lookup yields CDR1 LNHDA and CDR2 SQIVND (reference sequence). With V trimmed by 6 bases and J by 5 bases, 6 bases remained unmatched. This entry comes from a study of T cells in Graves' hyperthyroidism and ophthalmopathy. Researchers took RNA transcripts and amplified the TCR beta CDR3 regions from them. In the first-round RT-PCR of the TCR CDR3, the HTBI primer set was used. TCRdb reprocessed the multiplex PCR reads with MiXCR, giving one entry per CDR3 protein. The table records roughly 580,000 distinct CDR3 sequences, approximately 14% of them present only once.

The J gene is TRBJ2-3, the V gene TRBV19, with TRBD2 matching 12 bases. The clonotype comes from a woman under 40 with Graves' hyperthyroidism that later progressed to Graves' ophthalmopathy. The sample comprised blood. The CDR3 loop is CASRKGLAGIDTQYF. Written as DNA, the CDR3 is TGTGCCAGTAGAAAAGGACTAGCGGGGATAGATACGCAGTATTTT.